Presented here are 29 T cell receptor beta chains from one specimen sequenced in a study of cytomegalovirus exposure and HLA in healthy donors. 60 Vbeta and 13 Jbeta primers were used in PCR. TCRdb keeps only in-frame clones here, not all; method: immunoSEQ multiplex PCR. The sample has approximately 190,000 clones, approximately 84% seen once; the top ten hold about 0.26%. The sequenced sample consisted of PBMCs. The receptor source for this set is a boy between 10 and 17 years old in good health and CMV-seronegative.

This clone was seen a handful of times. The rearrangement links TRBV4-3 to TRBJ2-1; D might be TRBD2 (6 bases). This CDR3 is 12 amino acids long. V was trimmed by 7 bases and J by 7 bases, leaving 11 bases between them. Germline assignment: CDR1 LGHNA and CDR2 YSLEER. The CDR3 DNA sequence: TGCGCCAGCAACGGGGGAGGTAATGAGCAGTTCTTC. It codes for CASNGGGNEQFF.

CDR3 sequence reads: CASSQSYRTSSGNTIYF. As DNA, the CDR3 is TGTGCCAGCAGCCAAAGCTACAGGACCAGCTCTGGAAACACCATATATTTT. The V call is TRBV5-6, the J call TRBJ1-3, with D possibly being TRBD1 (5 bases). CDR3 length: 17 amino acids. V was trimmed by 4 bases and J by 0 bases, leaving 17 bases between them. Germline values: CDR1 SGHDT, CDR2 YYEEEE.

J is TRBJ1-2 and V is TRBV7-2; D is ambiguous. V lost 1 base and J lost 8, with 17 bases in between. Germline CDR1 reads SGHTA; CDR2 reads FQGNSA. The CDR3 length is 15 residues. CDR3 sequence (DNA): TGTGCCAGCAGCTTAGTAGGCCCGGGAGCCTTGGGCTACACCTTC. Amino acid sequence: CASSLVGPGALGYTF.

The chain is built from TRBV10-3 and TRBJ2-5; D is perhaps TRBD1 (6 bases). Germline V gives CDR1 ENHRY, CDR2 SYGVKD. The CDR3 sequence is 13 residues long. The V end was cut by 2 bases, the J end by 5 bases, with 9 bases between. CDR3 nucleotide sequence: TGTGCCATCAGTGAGACAGGGCCGGAGACCCAGTACTTC. It translates to CAISETGPETQYF.

This chain links TRBV5-1 with TRBJ2-1; 10 bases agree with TRBD2. J lost 2 bases, V lost 4 bases, and 3 bases had no gene match. The CDR3 extends over 15 amino acids. CDR1 is SGHRS, CDR2 YFSETQ, per germline. The CDR3 region has the DNA TGCGCCAGCAGCGTACTAGCGGGACCCTACAATGAGCAGTTCTTC. This codes for CASSVLAGPYNEQFF.

A remark on this clone: A read error is likely, as this CDR3 ends without the conserved phenylalanine or tryptophan. The chain has TRBV6-5 and TRBJ2-7; 9 nucleotides agree with TRBD1. Looked up from germline, CDR1 is MNHEY and CDR2 is SVGAGI. V lost 5 bases to trimming and J lost 2 bases; unmatched junction nucleotides: 1. This CDR3 has 13 residues. CDR3 region: CASSTGGPYEQYL. The CDR3 nucleotides read TGTGCCAGCAGTACAGGGGGCCCCTACGAGCAGTACCTC.

The chain joins TRBV5-1 to TRBJ1-3; the match to TRBD1 covers 7 bases. CDR1 and CDR2 (germline): SGHRS, YFSETQ. The V segment lost 3 bases and the J segment 2 bases; nucleotides outside the gene matches: 2. The CDR3 spans 14 residues. This chain's CDR3 is CASSSQGAGNTIYF. The CDR3 coding sequence is TGCGCCAGCAGCTCCCAGGGGGCTGGAAACACCATATATTTT.

This chain uses TRBV7-8 with TRBJ2-5; D might be TRBD1 (6 bases). This CDR3 contains 15 residues. Germline CDR1 is SGHVS and CDR2 is FQNEAQ. Trimming pared 1 base from V and 3 bases from J, leaving 12 bases between. For the CDR3, the DNA is TGTGCCAGCAGCTTAGGGGTGGGGGCCAAAGAGACCCAGTACTTC. Protein: CASSLGVGAKETQYF.

The chain links TRBV18 to TRBJ1-5, with D possibly being TRBD1 (5 bases). The CDR3 has 13 amino acids. The ends were cut back, 2 bases at V and 7 bases at J, with 9 bases in the middle. CDR1 KGHSH and CDR2 LQKENI come from the germline V gene. CDR3 bases: TGTGCCAGCTCACCAGGATGGGGCCAGCCCCAGCATTTT. Translation: CASSPGWGQPQHF.

The chain employs TRBV5-1 and TRBJ2-7; 7 nucleotides match TRBD2. This CDR3 region has 14 residues. Trimming removed 0 bases from V and 9 bases from J; junction bases left unmatched: 9. Germline values: CDR1 SGHRS, CDR2 YFSETQ. The CDR3 is CASSLVAGPGGQYF. The CDR3 coding sequence is TGCGCCAGCAGCTTGGTAGCGGGCCCCGGGGGGCAGTACTTC.

This sequence joins TRBV11-2 and TRBJ1-2; TRBD1 agrees at 11 bases. CDR3 length equals 16 residues. Germline CDR1 and CDR2: SGHAT and FQNNGV. Trimming cost V 4 bases and J 4 bases; bases outside gene matches: 8. For the CDR3, the DNA is TGTGCCAGCAGCTCCCCTAGGACAGGGGGCGGCTATGGCTACACCTTC. As protein: CASSSPRTGGGYGYTF.

The genes are TRBV6-5 and TRBJ1-1; D call uncertain. CDR1 is MNHEY and CDR2 is SVGAGI in the germline V gene. V was trimmed by 2 bases and J by 8 bases, leaving 12 bases between them. The CDR3 totals 13 residues. The CDR3 nucleotides read TGTGCCAGCAGTTACGGGTCGGTCGGGGAAGCTTTCTTT. This codes for CASSYGSVGEAFF.

This chain links TRBV9 with TRBJ1-2; perhaps TRBD1 as D (5 bases). The CDR3 runs 13 residues. CDR1 is SGDLS and CDR2 is YYNGEE in the germline V gene. Trimming shortened V by 4 bases and J by 7 bases, and 14 bases separated the two germline ends. CDR3 nucleotide sequence: TGTGCCAGCAGCCCCCCCCTAGGGGCTGGCTACACCTTC. This sequence encodes CASSPPLGAGYTF.

The CDR3 DNA is TGCGCCAGCAGCCAACCTCTAGGGGTCCAGCAGTTCTTC. Its protein is CASSQPLGVQQFF. This chain uses TRBV4-1 with TRBJ2-1; D may be TRBD1 (5 bases). V lost 2 bases and J 11 bases, leaving 13 bases between the germline ends. The CDR3 extends over 13 amino acids. Germline lookup yields CDR1 MGHRA and CDR2 YSYEKL.

The CDR3 protein is CASSPPSHHYEQYF. The CDR3 DNA is TGTGCCAGCTCACCACCTTCACACCACTACGAGCAGTACTTC. The chain combines TRBV18 with TRBJ2-7; D remains ambiguous. Germline V CDR1 and CDR2: KGHSH, LQKENI. Trimming cost V 0 bases and J 3 bases, with 9 bases left between them. The CDR3 extends over 14 amino acids.

For this clone: At one end the junction does not follow the germline gene, possibly because of a read error. The chain is built from TRBV7-9 and TRBJ2-4; 12 bases agree with TRBD2. This CDR3 is built from 18 residues. Germline V gives CDR1 SEHNR, CDR2 FQNEAQ (reference sequence). CDR3 in amino acids: CSSSHRTSGIWVANIQYF. The CDR3 bases are TGTTCCAGCAGCCATCGGACTAGCGGGATCTGGGTAGCAAACATTCAGTACTTC.

This sequence joins TRBV7-8 and TRBJ2-1; 9 nucleotides line up with TRBD1. Looked up from germline, CDR1 is SGHVS and CDR2 is FQNEAQ. This CDR3 has 12 amino acids. The ends lost 5 bases at V and 10 bases at J; junction bases unmatched: 3. DNA for the CDR3: TGTGCCAGCAGCCCGGACAGGGGAGAGCAGTTCTTC. Protein: CASSPDRGEQFF.

In the case of this clone: The germline gene is not matched at one end of the junction; a read error may be the cause. The J gene is TRBJ2-7, the V gene TRBV7-9; a weak D match, TRBD2 (6 bases). The CDR3 is 17 residues long. CDR1 SEHNR and CDR2 FQNEAQ come from the germline V gene (reference sequence). The CDR3 region has the DNA TGTTCCAGCAGCTTAGCTCAGGCAAGGGAGGCGCCCTACGAGCAGTACTTC. Its protein is CSSSLAQAREAPYEQYF.

The V and J genes are TRBV30 and TRBJ1-4; the D is unclear. Germline-derived CDR1 and CDR2 are GTSNPN and SVGIG (reference sequence). With 0 bases removed from V and 8 bases from J, the gap between germline ends came to 7 bases. This CDR3 is built from 12 residues. Here the CDR3 DNA reads TGTGCCTGGAGTGTAAGCGGGGAAAAACTGTTTTTT. It specifies CAWSVSGEKLFF. Full variable domain (outside the CDR3, taken from reference TRBV30 and TRBJ1-4): SQTIHQWPATLVQPVGSPLSLECTVEGTSNPNLYWYRQAAGRGLQLLFYSVGIGQISSEVPQNLSASRPQDRQFILSSKKLLLSDSGFYLCAWSVSGEKLFFGSGTQLSVL.

The chain employs TRBV18 and TRBJ1-2; 10 bases fit TRBD1. The CDR3 is 16 residues long. Germline loops: CDR1 KGHSH, CDR2 LQKENI. The V and J ends lost 4 bases and 4 bases, in that order; junction bases with no gene match: 9. The CDR3 region has the DNA TGTGCCAGCTCACTCCGTCCGGGACAGGGGAGCTATGGCTACACCTTC. Translated, it gives CASSLRPGQGSYGYTF.

The genes are TRBV6-1 and TRBJ2-7; possible D gene TRBD2, 7 bases. Germline lookup yields CDR1 MNHNS and CDR2 SASEGT. Trimming shortened V by 1 base and J by 13 bases, and 26 bases separated the two germline ends. The CDR3 has 16 residues. This CDR3 reads CASSEDAAGALDRPYF. The CDR3 DNA sequence: TGTGCCAGCAGTGAAGACGCCGCGGGAGCCCTAGACAGGCCCTACTTC.

This clone was seen just once. The chain has TRBV7-2 and TRBJ2-7, with 12 bases lining up with TRBD2. The CDR3 is 14 residues long. From germline, CDR1 is SGHTA and CDR2 FQGNSA. The trim removed 8 bases at V and 3 bases at J, leaving 5 bases unmatched. The CDR3 here is CASGLAGTSYEQYF. The CDR3 DNA sequence: TGTGCCAGCGGACTAGCGGGGACGAGCTACGAGCAGTACTTC.

The chain links TRBV28 to TRBJ2-4; D may be TRBD2 (5 bases). The germline gives CDR1 MDHEN, CDR2 SYDVKM. CDR3 size: 16 residues. Trimming left V 8 bases short and J 0 bases short, with 17 bases between. The CDR3 is CASRSSGPLAKNIQYF. CDR3 DNA: TGTGCCAGCCGTTCCAGCGGCCCTCTAGCCAAAAACATTCAGTACTTC.

This chain joins TRBV2 and TRBJ1-3; weak D call: TRBD1 (5 bases). Trimming cost V 6 bases and J 0 bases, with 12 bases left between them. This CDR3 region has 15 residues. The germline V gene encodes CDR1 SNHLY and CDR2 FYNNEI. This CDR3 reads CASSLGVISGNTIYF. The CDR3 nucleotides are TGTGCCAGCAGCTTAGGGGTCATCTCTGGAAACACCATATATTTT.

In this sample, this clone turned up a few times. The rearrangement links TRBV18 to TRBJ2-5, with a possible D match to TRBD2 (7 bases). Per germline, CDR1 KGHSH and CDR2 LQKENI. The CDR3 runs 14 residues. The germline V and J ends were trimmed by 5 bases and 5 bases, with 15 bases remaining between them. Written as DNA, the CDR3 is TGTGCCAGCTCATCCGCCAGGGGAGGGGAGACCCAGTACTTC. As protein: CASSSARGGETQYF.

V and J are TRBV6-4 and TRBJ2-1; the match to TRBD1 covers 8 bases. Unmatched junction bases numbered 6, after V lost 5 bases and J lost 6 bases. Germline values: CDR1 MRHNA, CDR2 SNTAGT. There are 14 residues in the CDR3. Here the CDR3 reads CASSLGQGSNEQFF. CDR3 in DNA: TGTGCCAGCAGTTTAGGACAGGGCAGCAATGAGCAGTTCTTC.

The chain employs TRBV15 and TRBJ2-2, with no clear D. Trimming took off 3 bases at V and 4 bases at J, with 12 bases between the two ends. The CDR3 is made up of 15 amino acids. The V gene's germline CDR1 is LNHNV and CDR2 YYDKDF (reference sequence). CDR3 region: CATSSTQTFTGELFF. CDR3 coding DNA: TGTGCCACCAGCAGCACACAGACCTTCACCGGGGAGCTGTTTTTT.

There are a few counts of this clone. Other DNA sequences within the sample encode an identical CDR3. The rearrangement uses TRBV27 and TRBJ1-5, with D hard to call. The germline CDR1 and CDR2 sequences are MNHEY and SMNVEV (reference sequence). This CDR3 contains 13 residues. V was cut by 5 bases and J by 0 bases, with 5 bases left in between. The CDR3 bases are TGTGCCAGCAGTCGGTATAGCAATCAGCCCCAGCATTTT. Translation: CASSRYSNQPQHF.

The chain recombines TRBV28 with TRBJ2-3; the match to TRBD1 covers 8 bases. From germline, CDR1 is MDHEN and CDR2 SYDVKM. The CDR3 is made up of 15 amino acids. V was pared by 1 base and J by 4 bases, with 4 bases of the junction left unmatched. The CDR3 nucleotides read TGTGCCAGCAGTTTATCTGGACAGGGAGCAGATACGCAGTATTTT. Encoded protein: CASSLSGQGADTQYF.